Below, 32 T cell receptor beta chains from the same sample are listed, as sequenced in a study of blood T cell repertoires in COVID-19. The method was immunoSEQ multiplex PCR; TCRdb's version includes in-frame clones alone and lacks a portion of them. Among fewer than 70,000 clones listed, around 85% were seen once. Sequenced material: peripheral blood. These receptors were taken from a man aged 35-49 years with COVID-19, enrolled during active disease.

The chain is built from TRBV7-2 and TRBJ2-3, with 7 bases matching TRBD2. Trimming removed 5 bases from V and 6 bases from J; junction bases left unmatched: 14. Looked up from germline, CDR1 is SGHTA and CDR2 is FQGNSA. The CDR3 runs to 16 residues. Written as DNA, the CDR3 is TGTGCCAGCAGCCGGACCTTAGCGGGCCCGGGGGATACGCAGTATTTT. Its translation: CASSRTLAGPGDTQYF.

The V gene is TRBV5-6, the J gene TRBJ2-1; TRBD2 agrees at 8 bases. J was trimmed by 7 bases and V by 0 bases; bases with no gene match: 9. The CDR3 contains 16 residues. From germline, CDR1 is SGHDT and CDR2 YYEEEE. The CDR3 loop is CASSLVGGGNLNEQFF. The CDR3 nucleotides are TGTGCCAGCAGCTTGGTTGGCGGGGGGAACCTGAATGAGCAGTTCTTC.

The CDR3 region has the DNA TGCGCCAGCAGCTTGGGAGCGGGCGCGGGCACAGATACGCAGTATTTT. It specifies CASSLGAGAGTDTQYF. The chain links TRBV5-1 to TRBJ2-3, with D tentatively TRBD2 (6 bases). The CDR3 length is 16 residues. V lost 0 bases, J lost 1 base, and 12 bases lay in between. Germline CDR1 and CDR2: SGHRS and YFSETQ.

The rearrangement links TRBV6-4 to TRBJ1-2; tentative D call: TRBD1 (6 bases). The germline V and J ends were trimmed by 4 bases and 2 bases, with 8 bases remaining between them. Germline loops: CDR1 MRHNA, CDR2 SNTAGT. CDR3 length equals 13 residues. The CDR3 sequence is CASSVDSNYGYTF. For the CDR3, the DNA is TGTGCCAGCAGTGTGGACAGCAACTATGGCTACACCTTC.

The count of this clone is one. This chain joins TRBV11-2 and TRBJ1-1, with D hard to call. Germline CDR1 is SGHAT and CDR2 is FQNNGV. The CDR3 totals 15 residues. Trimming took 4 bases from V and 4 from J, leaving 16 bases between them. The CDR3 nucleotides read TGTGCCAGCAGCTCCCGCGGAGATTTGCTCACTGAAGCTTTCTTT. Encoded protein: CASSSRGDLLTEAFF.

The V gene is TRBV13, the J gene TRBJ1-5; D remains ambiguous. The CDR3 sequence is 13 residues long. CDR1 PRHDT and CDR2 FYEKMQ come from the germline V gene (reference sequence). V lost 1 base and J 2 bases, leaving 3 bases between the germline ends. This chain's CDR3 is CASSLAGNQPQHF. The CDR3 coding sequence is TGTGCCAGCAGCTTAGCGGGCAATCAGCCCCAGCATTTT.

The chain has TRBV6-5 and TRBJ1-5, with D uncertain. The CDR3 is made up of 15 amino acids. Germline V gene lookup returns CDR1 MNHEY and CDR2 SVGAGI. V was trimmed by 6 bases and J by 4 bases, leaving 16 bases between them. The CDR3 DNA is TGTGCCAGCAGGGTCAGGTATCCCACTAATCAGCCCCAGCATTTT. Translating it yields CASRVRYPTNQPQHF.

The chain joins TRBV3-1 (or the pseudogene TRBV3-2) to TRBJ1-6, with D maybe TRBD1 (6 bases). The CDR3 covers 18 residues. The ends were cut back, 1 base at V and 4 bases at J, with 17 bases in the middle. Germline CDR1 is LGHDT and CDR2 is YNNKEL (reference sequence). The CDR3 here is CASSQVSGGQGYNSPLHF. CDR3 sequence (DNA): TGTGCCAGCAGCCAAGTGTCCGGGGGGCAGGGGTATAATTCACCCCTCCACTTT.

The CDR3 reads CASSPGGQGIDTQYF. The CDR3 region has the DNA TGTGCCAGCAGCCCTGGCGGACAGGGGATAGATACGCAGTATTTT. The V gene is TRBV7-8, the J gene TRBJ2-3; 9 bases map to TRBD1. Germline CDR1 is SGHVS and CDR2 is FQNEAQ. The CDR3 extends over 15 amino acids. The junction had 8 bases not matched to a gene; V was cut back by 5 bases and J by 5 bases. Variable domain in full (rest from reference TRBV7-8 and TRBJ2-3): GAGVSQSPRYKVAKRGQDVALRCDPISGHVSLFWYQQALGQGPEFLTYFQNEAQLDKSGLPSDRFFAERPEGSVSTLKIQRTQQEDSAVYLCASSPGGQGIDTQYFGPGTRLTVL.

This clone was picked up a small number of times. The chain recombines TRBV9 with TRBJ1-1, with D perhaps matching TRBD1 (6 bases). The CDR3 has 18 amino acids. With 0 bases removed from V and 0 bases from J, the gap between germline ends came to 18 bases. In germline, CDR1 is SGDLS, CDR2 YYNGEE. CDR3: CASSVALPDSHMNTEAFF. The DNA of the CDR3 is TGTGCCAGCAGCGTAGCCCTGCCGGACAGCCACATGAACACTGAAGCTTTCTTT.

This chain links TRBV6-1 with TRBJ1-2, with D maybe TRBD1 (5 bases). Germline-derived CDR1 and CDR2 are MNHNS and SASEGT. The CDR3 covers 14 residues. The V and J ends lost 1 base and 6 bases respectively, with 12 bases between them. The CDR3 coding sequence is TGTGCCAGCAGTGAAGGGGGGGTAATCAATGGCTACACCTTC. Translating gives CASSEGGVINGYTF.

This clone was found a few times. Written as DNA, the CDR3 is TGTGCCAGCAACAATGGGGGGGCGCAGGAGCAGTACTTC. It specifies CASNNGGAQEQYF. This chain uses TRBV19 with TRBJ2-7; TRBD2 might be the D (7 bases). The germline V gene has CDR1 LNHDA and CDR2 SQIVND (reference sequence). This CDR3 has 13 residues. Trimming left V 9 bases short and J 7 bases short, with 19 bases between.

The gene calls are TRBV28 and TRBJ2-1, with 12 bases fitting TRBD2. This CDR3 has 16 residues. V was clipped by 4 bases and J by 6 bases; unmatched bases: 7. The germline gives CDR1 MDHEN, CDR2 SYDVKM. The chain's CDR3 is CASSSVTSGGPNEQFF. In DNA, the CDR3 is TGTGCCAGCAGTTCCGTAACTAGCGGGGGGCCCAATGAGCAGTTCTTC.

V gene TRBV10-3 combines with J gene TRBJ2-2; the D gene is possibly TRBD2 (5 bases). This CDR3 has 13 amino acids. The V end lost 4 bases, the J end lost 7 bases, and 10 bases lay between the germline ends. Germline CDR1 and CDR2: ENHRY and SYGVKD. The CDR3 here is CAISADEGGELFF. CDR3 in DNA: TGTGCCATCAGTGCGGATGAGGGCGGGGAGCTGTTTTTT.

The genes are TRBV9 and TRBJ2-2, with D perhaps TRBD1 (6 bases). Trimming took off 4 bases at V and 3 bases at J, with 22 bases between the two ends. This CDR3 is 18 amino acids long. In germline, CDR1 is SGDLS, CDR2 YYNGEE. The CDR3 sequence: CASSTHTGTLVDTGELFF. As DNA, the CDR3 is TGTGCCAGCAGCACCCACACAGGGACGTTGGTGGACACCGGGGAGCTGTTTTTT. The full variable domain, with the rest looked up from reference TRBV9 and TRBJ2-2, is DSGVTQTPKHLITATGQRVTLRCSPRSGDLSVYWYQQSLDQGLQFLIQYYNGEERAKGNILERFSAQQFPDLHSELNLSSLELGDSALYFCASSTHTGTLVDTGELFFGEGSRLTVL.

The rearrangement links TRBV30 to TRBJ1-6; 10 bases fit TRBD1. CDR3 length: 14 residues. CDR1 and CDR2 from the germline V gene are GTSNPN and SVGIG (reference sequence). V lost 1 base and J lost 8; bases outside the gene matches: 2. CDR3: CAWSAGTGDSPLHF. CDR3 DNA sequence: TGTGCCTGGAGTGCCGGGACAGGGGATTCACCCCTCCACTTT.

The chain is built from TRBV6-5 and TRBJ2-1; 10 bases are shared with TRBD2. Germline V gene data show CDR1 as MNHEY and CDR2 as SVGAGI. The V segment lost 6 bases and the J segment 4 bases; nucleotides outside the gene matches: 3. This CDR3 has 14 amino acids. The CDR3 here is CASRQRGGYNEQFF. DNA for the CDR3: TGTGCCAGCAGACAGCGGGGGGGTTACAATGAGCAGTTCTTC.

The rearrangement links TRBV7-9 to TRBJ2-1; 14 positions agree with TRBD2. The ends lost 1 base at V and 4 bases at J; junction bases unmatched: 3. The V gene's germline CDR1 is SEHNR and CDR2 FQNEAQ (reference sequence). The CDR3 is 17 residues long. CDR3 loop: CASSLGGLAGEYNEQFF. The CDR3 coding sequence is TGTGCCAGCAGCTTAGGGGGACTAGCGGGGGAGTACAATGAGCAGTTCTTC.

J is TRBJ2-5 and V is TRBV6-5; 8 bases are a match to TRBD1. V lost 5 bases and J lost 7; bases outside the gene matches: 6. CDR3 length equals 13 residues. Germline V gives CDR1 MNHEY, CDR2 SVGAGI. This chain's CDR3 is CASSTGGAGTQYF. The CDR3, as DNA: TGTGCCAGCAGTACAGGGGGAGCGGGGACCCAGTACTTC.

The sample holds one count of this clone. The chain uses TRBV3-1 (or the pseudogene TRBV3-2) and TRBJ2-1; TRBD1 matches 8 bases. The CDR3 has 15 residues. J lost 8 bases, V lost 1 base, and 7 bases had no gene match. Per germline, CDR1 LGHDT and CDR2 YNNKEL (reference sequence). CDR3 amino acids: CASSQGTGWIYEQFF. As DNA, the CDR3 is TGTGCCAGCAGCCAAGGGACAGGGTGGATCTATGAGCAGTTCTTC.

This CDR3 is CASSDNFYEQYF. The DNA of the CDR3 is TGTGCCAGCAGTGATAATTTCTACGAGCAGTACTTC. The chain is built from TRBV6-1 and TRBJ2-7; D is ambiguous. The CDR3 runs to 12 residues. The ends were cut back, 3 bases at V and 3 bases at J, with 6 bases in the middle. Germline-derived CDR1 and CDR2 are MNHNS and SASEGT.

The chain links TRBV6-5 to TRBJ2-5, with 8 bases that match TRBD1. V lost 7 bases and J lost 2; bases outside the gene matches: 6. The CDR3 has 14 residues. From germline, CDR1 is MNHEY and CDR2 SVGAGI. The CDR3 DNA sequence: TGTGCCAGCAATAAACAGGGGGTTCAAGAGACCCAGTACTTC. This codes for CASNKQGVQETQYF.

This sequence joins TRBV25-1 and TRBJ2-1; tentatively, D is TRBD2 (5 bases). Germline V gene lookup returns CDR1 MGHDK and CDR2 SYGVNS. Trimming left V 3 bases short and J 4 bases short, with 22 bases between. CDR3 size: 18 residues. This CDR3 reads CASSDNRMERARYNEQFF. DNA for the CDR3: TGTGCCAGCAGTGATAATCGGATGGAGAGGGCCAGGTACAATGAGCAGTTCTTC.

The V call is TRBV15, the J call TRBJ2-2; D is perhaps TRBD2 (7 bases). The ends were cut back, 8 bases at V and 6 bases at J, with 22 bases in the middle. This CDR3 has 16 amino acids. From germline, CDR1 is LNHNV and CDR2 YYDKDF (reference sequence). CDR3 DNA sequence: TGTGCCACCCACGACTTACCTCGGGGGGCGGCCGGGGAGCTGTTTTTT. It encodes CATHDLPRGAAGELFF.

This clone showed up just once. V usage is TRBV11-2 and J usage is TRBJ2-2; perhaps TRBD1 as D (5 bases). CDR1 is SGHAT and CDR2 is FQNNGV in the germline V gene. The V gene lost 2 bases and the J gene lost 3 bases, with 13 bases spanning the gap. This CDR3 spans 16 amino acids. The CDR3 protein is CASSLWSAGYTGELFF. Here the CDR3 DNA reads TGTGCCAGCAGCTTATGGTCCGCAGGGTACACCGGGGAGCTGTTTTTT.

This rearrangement joins TRBV7-9 to TRBJ2-6; D gene uncertain. CDR1 and CDR2 (germline): SEHNR, FQNEAQ (reference sequence). V gave up 6 bases and J gave up 1 base, with 7 bases separating them. The CDR3 totals 14 residues. The CDR3 loop reads CASRHRSGANVLTF. The CDR3 region has the DNA TGTGCCAGCAGACACCGTTCTGGGGCCAACGTCCTGACTTTC.

The gene calls are TRBV30 and TRBJ1-1; possible D gene TRBD1, 5 bases. Germline values: CDR1 GTSNPN, CDR2 SVGIG (reference sequence). The CDR3 covers 11 residues. Deletions cut 2 bases from V and 10 bases from J, with 11 bases between. The CDR3 sequence is CAWSRGTRAFF. The CDR3 DNA reads as TGTGCCTGGAGTCGCGGGACGCGAGCTTTCTTT.

The rearrangement joins TRBV28 to TRBJ2-7, with 9 bases that match TRBD1. This CDR3 is built from 15 residues. Germline CDR1 reads MDHEN; CDR2 reads SYDVKM. V lost 5 bases and J lost 2; bases outside the gene matches: 7. The CDR3 nucleotides are TGTGCCAGCAGTCTCCCACAGGGGGCGCCCTACGAGCAGTACTTC. Amino acid sequence: CASSLPQGAPYEQYF.

The J gene is TRBJ2-7, the V gene TRBV6-5; maybe TRBD1 (5 bases). Germline loops: CDR1 MNHEY, CDR2 SVGAGI. The CDR3 contains 15 residues. The germline V and J ends were trimmed by 2 bases and 2 bases, with 13 bases remaining between them. The CDR3 reads CASSYRRDVPYEQYF. CDR3 DNA: TGTGCCAGCAGTTACCGCAGGGATGTTCCCTACGAGCAGTACTTC.

The chain couples TRBV30 to TRBJ1-2; D perhaps matches TRBD1 (6 bases). There are 15 residues in the CDR3. Between the trimmed V and J ends, which lost 3 bases and 3 bases, there was a span of 17 bases. The germline gives CDR1 GTSNPN, CDR2 SVGIG (reference sequence). The CDR3 DNA sequence: TGTGCCTGGAGGCTGAAAGGGGGGGTGGACTATGGCTACACCTTC. Translation: CAWRLKGGVDYGYTF.

This chain links TRBV10-2 with TRBJ2-3; D possibly corresponds to TRBD1 (6 bases). The germline V and J ends were trimmed by 0 bases and 11 bases, with 9 bases remaining between them. There are 12 residues in the CDR3. The germline CDR1 and CDR2 sequences are WSHSY and SAAADI. The CDR3 sequence: CASSESQGGQYF. DNA of the CDR3: TGCGCCAGCAGTGAGTCTCAAGGGGGGCAGTATTTT.

In nucleotides, the CDR3 is TGTGCCAGCATTCCTGGACAGGGGGGTGAAGCTTTCTTT. Protein: CASIPGQGGEAFF. V gene TRBV28 combines with J gene TRBJ1-1; 10 bases fit TRBD1. With V trimmed by 7 bases and J by 7 bases, 6 bases remained unmatched. The length of the CDR3 is 13 residues. The germline V gene encodes CDR1 MDHEN and CDR2 SYDVKM. Combining the CDR3 with reference TRBV28 and TRBJ1-1 gives the whole variable domain DVKVTQSSRYLVKRTGEKVFLECVQDMDHENMFWYRQDPGLGLRLIYFSYDVKMKEKGDIPEGYSVSREKKERFSLILESASTNQTSMYLCASIPGQGGEAFFGQGTRLTVV.